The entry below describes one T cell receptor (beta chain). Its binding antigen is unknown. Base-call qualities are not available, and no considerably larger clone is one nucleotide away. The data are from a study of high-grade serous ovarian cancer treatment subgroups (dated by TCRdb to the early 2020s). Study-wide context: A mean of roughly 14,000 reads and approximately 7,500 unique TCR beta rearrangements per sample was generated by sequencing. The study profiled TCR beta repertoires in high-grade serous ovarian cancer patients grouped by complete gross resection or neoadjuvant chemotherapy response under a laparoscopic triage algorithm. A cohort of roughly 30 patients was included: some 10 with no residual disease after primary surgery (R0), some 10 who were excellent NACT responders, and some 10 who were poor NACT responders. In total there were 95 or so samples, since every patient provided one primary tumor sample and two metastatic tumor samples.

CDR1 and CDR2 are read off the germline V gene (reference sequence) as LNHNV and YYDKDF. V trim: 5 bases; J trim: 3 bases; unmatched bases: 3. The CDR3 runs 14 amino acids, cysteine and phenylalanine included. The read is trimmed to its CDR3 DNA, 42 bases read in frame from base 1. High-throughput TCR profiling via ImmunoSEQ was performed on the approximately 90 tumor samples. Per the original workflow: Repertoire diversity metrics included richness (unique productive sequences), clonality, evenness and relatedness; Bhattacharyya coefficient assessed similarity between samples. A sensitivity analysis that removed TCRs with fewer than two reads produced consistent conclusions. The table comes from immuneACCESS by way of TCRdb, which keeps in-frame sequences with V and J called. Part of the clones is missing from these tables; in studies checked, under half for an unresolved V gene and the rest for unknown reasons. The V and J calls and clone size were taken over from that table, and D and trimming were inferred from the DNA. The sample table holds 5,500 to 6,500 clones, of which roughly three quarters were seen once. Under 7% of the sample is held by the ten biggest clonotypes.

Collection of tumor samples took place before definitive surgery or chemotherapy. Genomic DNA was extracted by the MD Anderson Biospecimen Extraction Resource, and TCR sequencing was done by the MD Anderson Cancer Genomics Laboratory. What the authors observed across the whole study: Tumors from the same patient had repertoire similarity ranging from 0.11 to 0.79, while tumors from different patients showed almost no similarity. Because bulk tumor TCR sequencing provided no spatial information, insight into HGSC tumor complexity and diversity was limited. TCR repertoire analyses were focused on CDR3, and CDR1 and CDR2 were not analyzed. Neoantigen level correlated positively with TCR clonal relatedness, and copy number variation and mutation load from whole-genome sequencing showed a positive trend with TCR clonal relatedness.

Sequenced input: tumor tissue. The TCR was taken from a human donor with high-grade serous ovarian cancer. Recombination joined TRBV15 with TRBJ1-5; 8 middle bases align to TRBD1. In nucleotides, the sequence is TGTGCCACCAGCGGGGACAGGCTCAATCAGCCCCAGCATTTT. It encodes CATSGDRLNQPQHF.